This T cell receptor (beta chain) was sequenced for a study of CD8 T cells in ankylosing spondylitis. Library preparation for TCR beta used quantitative 5'-RACE with molecular barcodes. MiXCR, run by TCRdb on the 5' RACE reads, gives a single entry per CDR3 protein. The sample consists of hundreds of thousands of distinct CDR3 sequences, around 11% of them appearing once. The junction had 2 bases not matched to a gene; V was cut back by 8 bases and J by 7 bases. Germline CDR1 reads MNHEY; CDR2 reads SVGAGI. The CDR3 is 12 residues long. General study points: Seemingly distinctive of ankylosing spondylitis blood was a TCR beta motif formed by eight highly homologous variants. As reported, disease-linked clones showed significant enrichment in matched ankylosing spondylitis synovial fluid. Peripheral blood held disease-linked clones only at relatively low frequency, and these were CD8+.

This clonotype was recorded many times. Its antigen remains unidentified. Sample: blood, either unsorted or a sorted T cell fraction (not recorded which). This clonotype was sampled from a male donor with ankylosing spondylitis. The chain is built from TRBV6-5 and TRBJ1-6; TRBD1 matches at 7 bases. This CDR3 is CASQDRNSPLHF. CDR3 nucleotides: TGTGCCAGCCAGGACAGGAATTCACCCCTCCACTTT.